The rows below give T cell receptor beta chains drawn from one sample of a study of shared clonotypes between healthy human individuals. Sequencing was performed with immunoSEQ multiplex PCR; in TCRdb, only in-frame clones are kept and a portion is missing. The sample contains about 1 million clones, around 74% of which appear only once. The specimen sequenced was memory CD4+ T cells sorted from blood. These receptors all come from a man between 18 and 35 years old in good health. Each CDR3 is given without its conserved first and last residue.

v_gene,CDR3aa
TRBV30,AWRVSGSETQY
TRBV5-5,ASRLGTVNYGYT
TRBV5-6,ASSSMGGLNTEAF
TRBV10-3,AISESGLAGVYEQY
TRBV6-6,ATQQGAGDTQY
TRBV7-2,ASSLGEGAPYEQY
TRBV6-5,ASTRGTGESPLH
TRBV28,ASSLGTSGGHTDTQY
TRBV28,ASSFGTPGLAYNEQF
TRBV2,ASAVWPMKKLF
TRBV7-9,ASSTDTQY
TRBV29-1,SVVLGRPKEAF
TRBV18,ASSPKGGGAENTQY
TRBV2,ASRVDQPQH
TRBV19,ASQGWETQY
TRBV19,ASSPQHASGVWEQY
TRBV6-1,ASMASLIGELF
TRBV5-5,ASSPIPVSPLH
TRBV29-1,SVEARGNRGQF
TRBV1,TSSQTRDTKNIQY
TRBV30,AWSRDGGFGNTIY
TRBV6-1,ASRLAGPSYEQY
TRBV18,ASSPAAGEQPQH
TRBV5-6,ASSLAGPGQGNEQY
TRBV5-1,ASSLEPSGGVETQY
TRBV5-1,ASTSGGTDTQY
TRBV18,ASSPPTRTGELF